This T cell receptor beta chain was retrieved from a study of technical replicates of blood from several donors. TCRdb's copy holds only in-frame clones and misses some; the assay was immunoSEQ multiplex PCR. The data hold 80,000 to 95,000 clones, with around 96% observed a single time. CDR1 is ENHRY and CDR2 is SYGVKD in the germline V gene. V shed 7 bases, J shed 8 bases, and the junction held 9 bases outside the gene matches. The CDR3 totals 15 residues. This clone was counted a single time. The V gene is TRBV10-3, the J gene TRBJ2-1; 12 bases agree with TRBD2. Sequenced input: T cells isolated from PBMCs. The sequence was collected from a human donor in good health. Here the CDR3 DNA reads TGTGCCATCACTCAGACTAGCGGGAGTTCAGATGAGCAGTTCTTC. Protein sequence: CAITQTSGSSDEQFF.